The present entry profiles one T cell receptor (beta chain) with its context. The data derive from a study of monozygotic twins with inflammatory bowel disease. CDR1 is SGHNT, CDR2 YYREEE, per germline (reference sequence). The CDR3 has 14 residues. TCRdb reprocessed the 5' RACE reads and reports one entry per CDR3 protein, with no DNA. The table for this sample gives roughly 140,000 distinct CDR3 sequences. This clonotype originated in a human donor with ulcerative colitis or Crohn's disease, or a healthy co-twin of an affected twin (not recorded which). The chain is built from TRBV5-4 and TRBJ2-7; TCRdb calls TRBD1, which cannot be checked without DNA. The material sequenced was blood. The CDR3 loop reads CASSWTGVSYEQYF.